This T cell receptor (beta chain) is drawn from a study of CD8 T cells in Susac syndrome. The CDR3 covers 15 residues. CDR1 and CDR2 from the germline V gene are SGHRS and YFSETQ. The J segment lost 10 bases and the V segment lost 3 bases, leaving 13 bases of the junction unmatched. Random hexamers primed reverse transcription of about 0.5 to 1 ug RNA. By means of immunoSEQ multiplex PCR, TCR beta CDR3 spanning 54 Vbeta and 13 Jbeta underwent amplification. A single record per CDR3 protein comes from TCRdb applying MiXCR to the immunoSEQ multiplex PCR reads. Seen here are more than 130,000 distinct CDR3 sequences, 85% to 95% observed once, and the top ten hold approximately 0.3%.

The source material was CD8+ T cells from PBMCs. The chain uses TRBV5-1 and TRBJ2-1; 7 positions agree with TRBD2. This clonotype originated in a human donor in good health. In DNA form, the CDR3 reads TGCGCCAGCAGCTCGTCTAGCGGAGGGCTAGGGGAGCAGTTCTTC. Protein: CASSSSSGGLGEQFF. The whole variable domain, filled in from reference TRBV5-1 and TRBJ2-1, reads KAGVTQTPRYLIKTRGQQVTLSCSPISGHRSVSWYQQTPGQGLQFLFEYFSETQRNKGNFPGRFSGRQFSNSRSEMNVSTLELGDSALYLCASSSSSGGLGEQFFGPGTRLTVL.